One and the same sample provided the 13 T cell receptor beta chains below, sequenced in a study of blood T cell repertoires in COVID-19. Clones were read by immunoSEQ multiplex PCR, and TCRdb kept only the in-frame ones, dropping some. There are about 140,000 clones in the sample; around 81% occur only once, and more than 1.5% lies in the top ten. Material for sequencing was peripheral blood. The receptors originated from a human donor in a cohort sampled during active COVID-19.

The V call is TRBV6-2 or TRBV6-3, the J call TRBJ2-7; 8 bases fit TRBD1. The CDR3 has 18 amino acids. Germline values: CDR1 MNHEY, CDR2 SVGEGT. Trimming at V came to 6 bases and at J to 4 bases, leaving 20 bases not matched to a gene. As DNA, the CDR3 is TGTGCCAGCAGCCCACCCCTCGGGTACAGGGGGGCCAGGTACGAGCAGTACTTC. It is translated as CASSPPLGYRGARYEQYF.

The rearrangement uses TRBV27 and TRBJ2-1; 9 bases are shared with TRBD1. Germline V gene sequence: CDR1 MNHEY, CDR2 SMNVEV (reference sequence). The trim removed 5 bases at V and 5 bases at J, leaving 10 bases unmatched. CDR3 size: 16 residues. CDR3 protein: CASSVITGGAHNEQFF. In nucleotides, the CDR3 is TGTGCCAGCAGTGTAATCACAGGGGGCGCCCACAATGAGCAGTTCTTC.

As to this clone: An end of the junction does not agree with germline; a read error may underlie this. CDR3 loop: CASSLGHSPLPSF. The CDR3 nucleotides are TGTGCCAGCAGTTTAGGACACAGTCCTCTCCCTTCTTTT. The V gene is TRBV28, the J gene TRBJ1-4, with D tentatively TRBD1 (5 bases). This CDR3 is 13 amino acids long. The germline CDR1 and CDR2 sequences are MDHEN and SYDVKM.

The rearrangement links TRBV4-1 to TRBJ1-4, with a tentative D call TRBD1 (6 bases). Trimming left V 5 bases short and J 5 bases short, with 15 bases between. CDR1 is MGHRA, CDR2 YSYEKL, per germline. There are 15 residues in the CDR3. The CDR3 DNA reads as TGCGCCAGCAGCTCAAAGACAGGTATCAATGAAAAACTGTTTTTT. Translating gives CASSSKTGINEKLFF.

This chain uses TRBV24-1 with TRBJ1-5; D ambiguous. This CDR3 comprises 14 residues. CDR1 is KGHDR and CDR2 is SFDVKD in the germline V gene. Trimming stripped 2 bases from V and 4 bases from J, with 8 bases between. The CDR3 sequence: CATSDSYPNQPQHF. The DNA of the CDR3 is TGTGCCACCAGTGATTCCTACCCTAATCAGCCCCAGCATTTT.

The chain combines TRBV16 with TRBJ1-2; D perhaps matches TRBD1 (6 bases). Trimming shortened V by 0 bases and J by 8 bases, and 16 bases separated the two germline ends. CDR3 length: 15 amino acids. The germline gives CDR1 KGHSY, CDR2 FQNENV. The CDR3 reads CASSQSRQALGGYTF. The CDR3, as DNA: TGTGCCAGCAGCCAATCCCGACAGGCCCTCGGCGGCTACACCTTC.

J is TRBJ2-1 and V is TRBV9; 16 bases match TRBD2. The J segment lost 9 bases and the V segment lost 4 bases, leaving 10 bases of the junction unmatched. The CDR3 contains 17 residues. Germline V CDR1 and CDR2: SGDLS, YYNGEE. CDR3 bases: TGTGCCAGCAGCTCCGCCGGGACTAGCGGGAGGGCCGGTGAGCAGTTCTTC. Protein sequence: CASSSAGTSGRAGEQFF. The full variable domain, rest sourced from reference TRBV9 and TRBJ2-1, is DSGVTQTPKHLITATGQRVTLRCSPRSGDLSVYWYQQSLDQGLQFLIQYYNGEERAKGNILERFSAQQFPDLHSELNLSSLELGDSALYFCASSSAGTSGRAGEQFFGPGTRLTVL.

The chain is built from TRBV5-4 and TRBJ2-3; 7 positions match TRBD2. V shed 0 bases and J 13 bases; nucleotides not matched to a gene: 8. The CDR3 length is 13 residues. Germline loops: CDR1 SGHNT, CDR2 YYREEE (reference sequence). In nucleotides, the CDR3 is TGTGCCAGCAGCTTGGGAGTGGGGCTAGCGGAGTATTTT. Residues: CASSLGVGLAEYF. Drawing the rest from reference TRBV5-4 and TRBJ2-3, the complete variable domain is ETGVTQSPTHLIKTRGQQVTLRCSSQSGHNTVSWYQQALGQGPQFIFQYYREEENGRGNFPPRFSGLQFPNYSSELNVNALELDDSALYLCASSLGVGLAEYFGPGTRLTVL.

This clone occurred once. The chain recombines TRBV5-1 with TRBJ2-3; 14 bases agree with TRBD2. This CDR3 has 17 amino acids. The junction had 4 bases not matched to a gene; V was cut back by 0 bases and J by 4 bases. The V gene's germline CDR1 is SGHRS and CDR2 YFSETQ. This chain's CDR3 is CASSLEGTSGRSDTQYF. CDR3 DNA sequence: TGCGCCAGCAGCTTGGAGGGGACTAGCGGGAGATCAGATACGCAGTATTTT.

In this sample, this clone turned up once. The rearrangement joins TRBV7-9 to TRBJ2-5, with 8 bases aligning to TRBD1. Trimming cost V 5 bases and J 4 bases; bases outside gene matches: 9. Germline assignment: CDR1 SEHNR and CDR2 FQNEAQ (reference sequence). The CDR3 is made up of 15 amino acids. CDR3 loop: CASSLSQGARETQYF. For the CDR3, the DNA is TGTGCCAGCAGCCTATCGCAGGGGGCAAGAGAGACCCAGTACTTC.

V gene TRBV7-3 combines with J gene TRBJ1-4; 9 bases are shared with TRBD1. The CDR3 runs to 15 residues. Trimming at V came to 4 bases and at J to 6 bases, leaving 6 bases not matched to a gene. The germline gives CDR1 SGHTA, CDR2 FQGTGA. The CDR3, as DNA: TGTGCCAGCAGCTCTACAGGGGGCGCGTATGAAAAACTGTTTTTT. Translated: CASSSTGGAYEKLFF.

This clone was seen only once. The V and J genes are TRBV6-5 and TRBJ1-6; D may be TRBD1 (6 bases). Trimming pared 0 bases from V and 10 bases from J, leaving 16 bases between. The CDR3 covers 16 residues. Germline CDR1 and CDR2: MNHEY and SVGAGI. The CDR3 loop reads CASSYSRREGGSPLHF. The DNA for the CDR3 is TGTGCCAGCAGTTACTCACGTAGGGAGGGGGGCTCACCCCTCCACTTT.

This sequence joins TRBV28 and TRBJ1-3, with a weak D call TRBD1 (6 bases). The CDR3 is 13 residues long. Germline CDR1 reads MDHEN; CDR2 reads SYDVKM. V was pared by 8 bases and J by 2 bases, with 10 bases between. CDR3 protein: CASRTGTGNTIYF. In DNA, the CDR3 is TGTGCCAGCCGAACAGGGACTGGAAACACCATATATTTT.